These 3 T cell receptor beta chains came from one sample sequenced in a study of blood T cell repertoires in COVID-19. Method: immunoSEQ multiplex PCR; TCRdb's copy keeps in-frame clones and lacks some. The sample consists of fewer than 80,000 clones, roughly 91% of them appearing once. The sequenced sample was peripheral blood. These receptors all come from a human donor in a cohort sampled during active COVID-19.

This chain links TRBV21-1 with TRBJ2-6; no DNA check was done on the table's D call, TRBD2. TRBV21-1 corresponds to a pseudogene. CDR3 length: 18 amino acids. The CDR3 nucleotides read TGTGCCAGCACCCTTCCCCCCCCCGGTTACGGTGGGGCCAACGTCCTGACTTTC. This gives the protein CASTLPPPGYGGANVLTF.

The chain carries TRBV3-1 (or the pseudogene TRBV3-2) and TRBJ1-5; TRBD1 is a possible D gene (6 bases). Trimming took 4 bases from V and 4 from J, leaving 11 bases between them. The CDR3 loop spans 14 amino acids. Per the germline V gene, CDR1 is LGHDT and CDR2 is YNNKEL (reference sequence). CDR3 nucleotides: TGTGCCAGCAGCCTCGGACAGTCTAATCAGCCCCAGCATTTT. Its protein is CASSLGQSNQPQHF.

The CDR3 spells CASSQDRHTEAFF. The DNA of the CDR3 is TGTGCCAGCAGCCAAGACAGACACACTGAAGCTTTCTTT. The J gene is TRBJ1-1, the V gene TRBV5-4; D might be TRBD1 (5 bases). The CDR3 is 13 amino acids. V was shortened by 4 bases and J by 3 bases, with 10 bases between the two germline ends. CDR1 SGHNT and CDR2 YYREEE come from the germline V gene (reference sequence).